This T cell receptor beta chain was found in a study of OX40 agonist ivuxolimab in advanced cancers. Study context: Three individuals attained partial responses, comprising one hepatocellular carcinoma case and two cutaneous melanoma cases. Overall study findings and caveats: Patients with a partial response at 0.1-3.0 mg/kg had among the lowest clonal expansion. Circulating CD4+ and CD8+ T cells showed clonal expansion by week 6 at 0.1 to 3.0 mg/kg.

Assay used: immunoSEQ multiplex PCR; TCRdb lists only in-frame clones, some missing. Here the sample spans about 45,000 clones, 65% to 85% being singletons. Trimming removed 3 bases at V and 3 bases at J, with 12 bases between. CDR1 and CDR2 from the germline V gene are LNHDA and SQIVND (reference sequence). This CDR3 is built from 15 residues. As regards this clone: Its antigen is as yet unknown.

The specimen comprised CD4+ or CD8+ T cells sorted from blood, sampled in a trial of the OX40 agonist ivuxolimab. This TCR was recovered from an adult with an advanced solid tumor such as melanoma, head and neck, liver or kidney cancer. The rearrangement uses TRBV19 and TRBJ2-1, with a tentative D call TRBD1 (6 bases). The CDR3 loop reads CASSITGHNYNEQFF. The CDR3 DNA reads TGTGCCAGTAGTATCACGGGACACAACTACAATGAGCAGTTCTTC.